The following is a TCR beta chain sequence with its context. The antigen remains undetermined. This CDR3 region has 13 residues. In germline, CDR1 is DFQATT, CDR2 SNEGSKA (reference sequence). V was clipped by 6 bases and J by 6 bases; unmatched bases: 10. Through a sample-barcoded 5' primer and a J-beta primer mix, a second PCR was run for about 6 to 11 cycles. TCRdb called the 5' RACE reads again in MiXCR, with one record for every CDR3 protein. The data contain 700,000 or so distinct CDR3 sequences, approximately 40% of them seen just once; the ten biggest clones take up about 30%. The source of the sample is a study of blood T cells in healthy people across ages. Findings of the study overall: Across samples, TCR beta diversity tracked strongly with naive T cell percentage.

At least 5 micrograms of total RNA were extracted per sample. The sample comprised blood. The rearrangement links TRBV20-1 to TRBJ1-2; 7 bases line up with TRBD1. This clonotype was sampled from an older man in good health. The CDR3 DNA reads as TGCAGTGCAACGGGACAGCGCAGCCATGGCTACACCTTC. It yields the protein CSATGQRSHGYTF.